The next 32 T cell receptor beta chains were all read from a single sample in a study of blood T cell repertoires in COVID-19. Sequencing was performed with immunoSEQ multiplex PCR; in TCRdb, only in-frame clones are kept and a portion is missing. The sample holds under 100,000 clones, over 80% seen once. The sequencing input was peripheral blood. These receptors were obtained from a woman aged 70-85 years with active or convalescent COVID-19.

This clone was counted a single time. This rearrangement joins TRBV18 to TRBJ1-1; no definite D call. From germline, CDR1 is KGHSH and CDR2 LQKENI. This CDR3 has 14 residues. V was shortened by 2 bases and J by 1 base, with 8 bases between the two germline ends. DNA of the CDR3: TGTGCCAGCTCACCATCGCGAGGGAACACTGAAGCTTTCTTT. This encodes CASSPSRGNTEAFF.

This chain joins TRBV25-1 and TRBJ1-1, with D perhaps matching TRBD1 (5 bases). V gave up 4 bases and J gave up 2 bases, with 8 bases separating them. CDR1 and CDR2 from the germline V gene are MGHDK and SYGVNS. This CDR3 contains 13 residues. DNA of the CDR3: TGTGCCAGCAGTGTAACAGGTAACACTGAAGCTTTCTTT. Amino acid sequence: CASSVTGNTEAFF.

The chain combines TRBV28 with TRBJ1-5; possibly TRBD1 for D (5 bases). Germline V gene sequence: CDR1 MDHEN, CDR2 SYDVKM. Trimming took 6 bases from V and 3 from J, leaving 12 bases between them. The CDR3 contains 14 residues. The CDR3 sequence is CASSDMGHNQPQHF. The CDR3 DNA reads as TGTGCCAGCAGCGATATGGGGCACAATCAGCCCCAGCATTTT.

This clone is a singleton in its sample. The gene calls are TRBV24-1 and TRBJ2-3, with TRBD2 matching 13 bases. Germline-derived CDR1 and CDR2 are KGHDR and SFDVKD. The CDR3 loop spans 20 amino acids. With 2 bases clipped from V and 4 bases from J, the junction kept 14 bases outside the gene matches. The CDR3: CATSDSRLAGGDSLPDTQYF. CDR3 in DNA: TGTGCCACCAGTGATTCACGACTAGCGGGGGGCGACTCCCTCCCAGATACGCAGTATTTT.

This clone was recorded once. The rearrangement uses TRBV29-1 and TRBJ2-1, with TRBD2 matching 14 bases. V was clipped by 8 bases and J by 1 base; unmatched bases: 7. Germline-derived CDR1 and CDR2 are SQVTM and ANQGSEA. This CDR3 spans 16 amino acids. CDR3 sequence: CSIGTSGGLSYNEQFF. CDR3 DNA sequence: TGCAGCATAGGGACTAGCGGGGGCCTATCCTACAATGAGCAGTTCTTC.

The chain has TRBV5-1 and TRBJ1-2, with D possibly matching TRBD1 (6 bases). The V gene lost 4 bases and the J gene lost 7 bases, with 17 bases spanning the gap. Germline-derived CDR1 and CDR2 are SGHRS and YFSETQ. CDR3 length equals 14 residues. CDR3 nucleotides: TGCGCCAGCAGCCCGACGTCAGGGGACCCTGGCTACACCTTC. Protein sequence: CASSPTSGDPGYTF.

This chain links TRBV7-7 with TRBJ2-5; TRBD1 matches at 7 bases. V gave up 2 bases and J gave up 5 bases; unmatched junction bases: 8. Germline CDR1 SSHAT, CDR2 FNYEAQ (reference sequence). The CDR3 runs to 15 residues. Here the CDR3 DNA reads TGTGCCAGCAGCTTAAGAACAGGGGCAGGCGAGACCCAGTACTTC. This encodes CASSLRTGAGETQYF.

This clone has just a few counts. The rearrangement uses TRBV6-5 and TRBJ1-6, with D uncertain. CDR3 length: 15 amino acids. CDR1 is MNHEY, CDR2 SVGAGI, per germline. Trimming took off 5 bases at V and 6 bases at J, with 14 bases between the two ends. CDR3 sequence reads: CASSPAEVPNSPLHF. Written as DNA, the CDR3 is TGTGCCAGCAGTCCCGCGGAGGTCCCTAATTCACCCCTCCACTTT.

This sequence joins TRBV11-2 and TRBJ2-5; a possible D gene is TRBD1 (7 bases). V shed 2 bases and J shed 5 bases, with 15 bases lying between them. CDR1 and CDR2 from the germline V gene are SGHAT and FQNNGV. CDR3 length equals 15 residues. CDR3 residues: CASSLQGGDRETQYF. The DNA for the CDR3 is TGTGCCAGCAGCTTACAGGGGGGCGATAGGGAGACCCAGTACTTC.

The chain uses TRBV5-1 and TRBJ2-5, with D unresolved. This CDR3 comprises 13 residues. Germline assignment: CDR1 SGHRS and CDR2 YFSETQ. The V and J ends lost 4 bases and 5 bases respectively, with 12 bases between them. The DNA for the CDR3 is TGCGCCAGCAGCCCACATCTGGAGGAGACCCAGTACTTC. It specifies CASSPHLEETQYF.

As DNA, the CDR3 is TGTGCCAGCAGCTTACTAGCGGGGCCCTACGAGCAGTACTTC. Its protein is CASSLLAGPYEQYF. V is TRBV7-6 and J is TRBJ2-7, with 9 bases that match TRBD2. The CDR3 is 14 amino acids. J was trimmed by 2 bases and V by 2 bases; bases with no gene match: 1. Germline V CDR1 and CDR2: SGHVS, FNYEAQ.

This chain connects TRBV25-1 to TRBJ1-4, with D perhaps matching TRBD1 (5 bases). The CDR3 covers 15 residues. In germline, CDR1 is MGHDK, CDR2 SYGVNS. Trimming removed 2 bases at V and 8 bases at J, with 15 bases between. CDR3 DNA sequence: TGTGCCAGCAGTGAAACAAGGGGAATTGGAGAAAAACTGTTTTTT. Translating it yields CASSETRGIGEKLFF.

The CDR3 loop is CATSRGLTGLNFRNSNQPQHF. In DNA, the CDR3 is TGTGCCACCAGCAGGGGGTTGACAGGGCTCAACTTTCGGAATAGCAATCAGCCCCAGCATTTT. The rearrangement links TRBV15 to TRBJ1-5; 7 bases are shared with TRBD1. V lost 3 bases, J lost 0 bases, and 20 bases stayed unmatched. Germline V gives CDR1 LNHNV, CDR2 YYDKDF (reference sequence). The CDR3 spans 21 residues.

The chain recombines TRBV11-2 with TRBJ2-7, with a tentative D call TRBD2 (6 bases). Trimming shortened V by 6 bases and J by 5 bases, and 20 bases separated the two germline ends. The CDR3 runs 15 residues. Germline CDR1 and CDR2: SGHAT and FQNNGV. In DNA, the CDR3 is TGTGCCAGCAGTTTCAACTACAACTCGGGGGACGAGCAGTACTTC. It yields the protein CASSFNYNSGDEQYF.

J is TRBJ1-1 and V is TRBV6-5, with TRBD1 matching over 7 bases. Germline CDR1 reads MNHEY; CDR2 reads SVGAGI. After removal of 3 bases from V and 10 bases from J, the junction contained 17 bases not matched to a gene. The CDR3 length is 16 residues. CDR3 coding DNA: TGTGCCAGCAGTTATACCAATCCTAGGGGGCTCTATGGAGCTTTCTTT. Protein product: CASSYTNPRGLYGAFF.

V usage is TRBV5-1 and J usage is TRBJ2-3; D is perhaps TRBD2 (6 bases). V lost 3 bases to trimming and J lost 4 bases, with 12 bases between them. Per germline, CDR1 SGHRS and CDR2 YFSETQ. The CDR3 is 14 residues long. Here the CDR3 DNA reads TGCGCCAGCAGCTCGGGACCGGGGGCAGATACGCAGTATTTT. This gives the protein CASSSGPGADTQYF.

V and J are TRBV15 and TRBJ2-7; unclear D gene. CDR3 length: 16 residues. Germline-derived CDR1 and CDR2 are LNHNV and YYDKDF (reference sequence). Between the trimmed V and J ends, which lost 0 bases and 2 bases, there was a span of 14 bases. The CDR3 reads CATSRDTARGTYEQYF. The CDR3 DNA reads TGTGCCACCAGCAGAGATACGGCCCGAGGAACCTACGAGCAGTACTTC.

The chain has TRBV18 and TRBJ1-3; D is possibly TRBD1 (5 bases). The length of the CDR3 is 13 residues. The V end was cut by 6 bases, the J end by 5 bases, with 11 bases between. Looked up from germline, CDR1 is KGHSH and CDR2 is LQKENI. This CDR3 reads CASSDDSRNTIYF. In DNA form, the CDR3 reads TGTGCCAGCTCGGATGACAGTCGAAACACCATATATTTT.

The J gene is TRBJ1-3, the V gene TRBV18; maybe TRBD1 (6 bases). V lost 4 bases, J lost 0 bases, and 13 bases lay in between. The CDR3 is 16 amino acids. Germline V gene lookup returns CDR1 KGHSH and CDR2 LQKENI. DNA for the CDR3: TGTGCCAGCTCACAGCCGACAGGCCCCTCTGGAAACACCATATATTTT. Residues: CASSQPTGPSGNTIYF.

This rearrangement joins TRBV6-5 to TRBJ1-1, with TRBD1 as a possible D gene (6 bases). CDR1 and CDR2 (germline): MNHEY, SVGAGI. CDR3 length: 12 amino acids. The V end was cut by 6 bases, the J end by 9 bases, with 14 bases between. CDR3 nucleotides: TGTGCCAGCAGAGGGACGGGGGGCCAAGCTTTCTTT. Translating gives CASRGTGGQAFF.

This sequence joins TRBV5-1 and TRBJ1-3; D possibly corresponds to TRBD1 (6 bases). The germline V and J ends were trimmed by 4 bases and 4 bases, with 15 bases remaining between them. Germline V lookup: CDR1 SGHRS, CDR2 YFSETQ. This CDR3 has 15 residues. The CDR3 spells CASSHGLGTGNTIYF. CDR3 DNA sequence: TGCGCCAGCAGCCATGGGTTGGGGACAGGAAACACCATATATTTT.

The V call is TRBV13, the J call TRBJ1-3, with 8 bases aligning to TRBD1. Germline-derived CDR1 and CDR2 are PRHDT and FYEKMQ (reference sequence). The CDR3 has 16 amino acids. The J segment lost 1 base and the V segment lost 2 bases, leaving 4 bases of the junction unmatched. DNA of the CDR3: TGTGCCAGCAGCTTAAGGACAGGGCTTTCTGGAAACACCATATATTTT. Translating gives CASSLRTGLSGNTIYF.

The chain's CDR3 is CASSLATALNTEAFF. The CDR3 DNA reads as TGCGCCAGCAGCTTGGCGACAGCGCTGAACACTGAAGCTTTCTTT. V and J are TRBV5-1 and TRBJ1-1, with a tentative D call TRBD1 (5 bases). The length of the CDR3 is 15 residues. V was trimmed by 0 bases and J by 0 bases, leaving 9 bases between them. The V gene's germline CDR1 is SGHRS and CDR2 YFSETQ.

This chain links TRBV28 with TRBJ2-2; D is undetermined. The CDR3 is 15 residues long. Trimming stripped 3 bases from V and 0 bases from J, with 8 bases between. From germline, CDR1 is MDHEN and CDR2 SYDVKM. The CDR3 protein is CASSFRSTNTGELFF. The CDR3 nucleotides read TGTGCCAGCAGTTTCAGGTCAACGAACACCGGGGAGCTGTTTTTT.

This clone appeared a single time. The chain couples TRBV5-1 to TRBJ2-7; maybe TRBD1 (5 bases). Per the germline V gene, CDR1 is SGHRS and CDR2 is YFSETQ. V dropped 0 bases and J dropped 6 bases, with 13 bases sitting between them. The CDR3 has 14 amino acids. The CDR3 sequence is CASSLGQGLGEQYF. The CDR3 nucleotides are TGCGCCAGCAGCTTGGGGCAGGGCTTAGGCGAGCAGTACTTC. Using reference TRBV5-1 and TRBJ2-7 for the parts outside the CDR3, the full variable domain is KAGVTQTPRYLIKTRGQQVTLSCSPISGHRSVSWYQQTPGQGLQFLFEYFSETQRNKGNFPGRFSGRQFSNSRSEMNVSTLELGDSALYLCASSLGQGLGEQYFGPGTRLTVT.

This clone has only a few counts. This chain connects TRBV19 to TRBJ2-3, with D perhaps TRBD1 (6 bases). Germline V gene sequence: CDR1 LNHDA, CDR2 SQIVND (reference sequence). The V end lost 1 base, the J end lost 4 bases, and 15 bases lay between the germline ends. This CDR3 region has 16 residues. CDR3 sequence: CASSIGGLAGADTQYF. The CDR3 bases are TGTGCCAGTAGTATAGGGGGGCTAGCAGGCGCAGATACGCAGTATTTT.

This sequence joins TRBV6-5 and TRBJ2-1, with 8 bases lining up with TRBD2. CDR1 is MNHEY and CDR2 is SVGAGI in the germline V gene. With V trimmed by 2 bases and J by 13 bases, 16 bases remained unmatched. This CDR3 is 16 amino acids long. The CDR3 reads CASSYERVVGGGDQFF. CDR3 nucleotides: TGTGCCAGCAGTTACGAGAGAGTCGTCGGGGGGGGCGACCAGTTCTTC.

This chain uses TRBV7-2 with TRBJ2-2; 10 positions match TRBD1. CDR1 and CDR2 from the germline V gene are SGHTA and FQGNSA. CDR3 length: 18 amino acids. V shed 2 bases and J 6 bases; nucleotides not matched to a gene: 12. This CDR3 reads CASSLRSGTGELAGELFF. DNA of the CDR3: TGTGCCAGCAGCTTACGGTCCGGGACAGGGGAGTTGGCCGGGGAGCTGTTTTTT.

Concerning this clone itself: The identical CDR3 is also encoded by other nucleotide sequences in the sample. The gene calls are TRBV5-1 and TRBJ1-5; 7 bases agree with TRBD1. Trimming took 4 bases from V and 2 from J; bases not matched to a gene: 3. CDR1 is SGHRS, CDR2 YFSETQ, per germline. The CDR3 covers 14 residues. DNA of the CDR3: TGCGCCAGCAGCATAGGGACAGGCAATCAGCCCCAGCATTTT. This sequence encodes CASSIGTGNQPQHF.

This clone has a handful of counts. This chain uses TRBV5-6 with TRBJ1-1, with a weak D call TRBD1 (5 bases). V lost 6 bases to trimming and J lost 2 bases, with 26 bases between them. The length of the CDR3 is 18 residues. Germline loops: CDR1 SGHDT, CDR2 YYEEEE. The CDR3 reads CASTLAAVSGRSNTEAFF. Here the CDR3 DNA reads TGTGCCAGCACCCTAGCGGCTGTCTCGGGACGGAGTAACACTGAAGCTTTCTTT.

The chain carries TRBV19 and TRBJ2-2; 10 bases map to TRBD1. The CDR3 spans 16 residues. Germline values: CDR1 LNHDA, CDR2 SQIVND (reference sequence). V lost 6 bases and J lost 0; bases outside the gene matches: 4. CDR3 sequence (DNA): TGTGCCAGTAGGGACAGGGGGAACGCGAACACCGGGGAGCTGTTTTTT. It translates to CASRDRGNANTGELFF.

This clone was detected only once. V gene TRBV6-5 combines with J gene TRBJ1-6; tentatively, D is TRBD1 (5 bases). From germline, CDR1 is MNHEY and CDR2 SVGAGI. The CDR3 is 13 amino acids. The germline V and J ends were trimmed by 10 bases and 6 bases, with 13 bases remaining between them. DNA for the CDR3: TGTGCCACCTCCCAGGGCCTTAATTCACCCCTCCACTTT. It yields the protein CATSQGLNSPLHF.